This section outlines one TCR beta chain sequence together with its context. No antigen is known for it. These data are taken from a study of a mutant IDH1 vaccine in newly diagnosed glioma. The overall study: The study gave patients eight vaccinations in weeks 1, 3, 5, 7, 11, 15, 19, 23.

Clones were sequenced by immunoSEQ multiplex PCR, and TCRdb holds only the in-frame ones, with some missing. The sample lists 25,000 to 35,000 clones, roughly 87% occurring once. Trimming pared 1 base from V and 3 bases from J, leaving 15 bases between. Germline V lookup: CDR1 SEHNR, CDR2 FQNEAQ (reference sequence). CDR3 length equals 16 residues. Time point: week 5, during vaccination. What each vaccine dose contained was 300 ug of mutant IDH1 20-mer peptide, accompanied by topical imiquimod. This TCR derives from a woman aged 35 to 49 with glioma. Some clones in this sample may be carry-over from other donors' samples. The chain has TRBV7-9 and TRBJ2-5; maybe TRBD2 (6 bases). The sample was peripheral blood mononuclear cells (PBMCs), taken from a glioma patient whose treatment included an IDH1 peptide vaccine. The CDR3 region has the DNA TGTGCCAGCAGCTTAGGATTGGTAATAGCGGAAGAGACCCAGTACTTC. Translated, it gives CASSLGLVIAEETQYF.